The rows below give T cell receptor beta chains drawn from one sample of a study of T cells after yellow fever vaccination. TCRdb redid the calling of the 5' RACE reads with MiXCR, one entry per CDR3 protein. The table includes approximately 300,000 distinct CDR3 sequences, about 6.6% detected once. This specimen was PBMCs, taken around 45 days after the first yellow fever vaccination. These receptors originate from a man younger than 35 who received the YFV17D yellow fever vaccine. The conserved cysteine and the conserved F or W are not part of the CDR3 here. Fields, in order: CDR3 length, V gene, clone size, CDR3 protein. Part of the rows lack a size; the others show once, few, many or a class for expanded clones.

CDR3 length: 10; V gene: TRBV6-5; clone size: few; CDR3 protein: ASSSRPTEAF
CDR3 length: 11; V gene: TRBV5-5; clone size: few; CDR3 protein: ASSLHSTGELF
CDR3 length: 15; V gene: TRBV5-5; clone size: few; CDR3 protein: ASSLMFTGSLYTEAF
CDR3 length: 12; V gene: TRBV4-3; clone size: many; CDR3 protein: ASSQDVHTGELF
CDR3 length: 13; V gene: TRBV19; clone size: -; CDR3 protein: ASSPGTQLNYGYT
CDR3 length: 11; V gene: TRBV29-1; clone size: -; CDR3 protein: SVANGGGETQY
CDR3 length: 10; V gene: TRBV2; clone size: few; CDR3 protein: ASSEGRGGSA
CDR3 length: 15; V gene: TRBV7-8; clone size: few; CDR3 protein: ASSPTGGSSGANVLT
CDR3 length: 10; V gene: TRBV7-9; clone size: many; CDR3 protein: ASGVGYTEAF
CDR3 length: 13; V gene: TRBV7-2; clone size: many; CDR3 protein: ASSFAAGGSYEQY
CDR3 length: 14; V gene: TRBV5-1; clone size: few; CDR3 protein: ASSSTGALSSYEQY
CDR3 length: 12; V gene: TRBV5-1; clone size: -; CDR3 protein: ASSLDVGSEKLF
CDR3 length: 11; V gene: TRBV10-3; clone size: -; CDR3 protein: AIRSSLSYGYT
CDR3 length: 13; V gene: TRBV14; clone size: -; CDR3 protein: ASSQLGGKGTEAF
CDR3 length: 11; V gene: TRBV7-2; clone size: -; CDR3 protein: ASSRERQETQY
CDR3 length: 10; V gene: TRBV20-1; clone size: few; CDR3 protein: SAVEIGNEQF
CDR3 length: 14; V gene: TRBV6-1; clone size: -; CDR3 protein: ASSQDEEVDLTEAF
CDR3 length: 13; V gene: TRBV7-6; clone size: -; CDR3 protein: ASSLGGTVPNEQF
CDR3 length: 11; V gene: TRBV7-2; clone size: few; CDR3 protein: ASSSAVHNEQF
CDR3 length: 9; V gene: TRBV25-1; clone size: -; CDR3 protein: ASRRAAKVY
CDR3 length: 13; V gene: TRBV7-6; clone size: few; CDR3 protein: ASSGQTGGLDTQY
CDR3 length: 13; V gene: TRBV6-1; clone size: -; CDR3 protein: ASSRSGGLIETQY